The rows below give T cell receptor beta chains drawn from one sample of a study of graft-versus-host responses after intestinal transplantation. Only in-frame clones appear in the TCRdb table, and some are missing; sequencing was by immunoSEQ multiplex PCR. This sample has about 15,000 clones, with around 35% found just once. The starting material was alloreactive CD4+ T cells from a mixed lymphocyte reaction culture, obtained before intestinal transplant. These receptors were collected from a human patient who received an intestinal transplant. The CDR3 runs from the conserved cysteine through the conserved F or W. The D gene is left open where the match is weak. Expanded clones are given a class, and other clones once, few, many or no size at all.

v_gene: TRBV6-5; j_gene: TRBJ1-1; len: 14; d_gene: -; abundance: few; CDR3nt: TGTGCCAGCAGTTACTCTGGGGTGGGGACTGAAGCTTTCTTT; CDR3aa: CASSYSGVGTEAFF
v_gene: TRBV5-1; j_gene: TRBJ2-3; len: 14; d_gene: TRBD1; abundance: few; CDR3nt: TGCGCCAGCAGCTTGGAAGGGGGCGCAGATACGCAGTATTTT; CDR3aa: CASSLEGGADTQYF
v_gene: TRBV5-4; j_gene: TRBJ1-5; len: 14; d_gene: -; abundance: -; CDR3nt: TGTGCCAGCAGCTTGGGGCTCGCCGGAGGGCCCCAGCATTTT; CDR3aa: CASSLGLAGGPQHF
v_gene: TRBV6-1; j_gene: TRBJ1-6; len: 13; d_gene: TRBD1; abundance: -; CDR3nt: TGTGCCAGCAGCGTAGGGGGCCGTTCACCCCTCCACTTT; CDR3aa: CASSVGGRSPLHF
v_gene: TRBV12-5; j_gene: TRBJ2-5; len: 16; d_gene: -; abundance: -; CDR3nt: TGTGCTAGTGGTCCCATTTGGGGCGGGGAAACAAGGACCCAGTACTTC; CDR3aa: CASGPIWGGETRTQYF
v_gene: TRBV30; j_gene: TRBJ1-6; len: 13; d_gene: -; abundance: -; CDR3nt: TGTGCCTGGACCCCGCGTCGGGCTTCACCCCTCCACTTT; CDR3aa: CAWTPRRASPLHF
v_gene: TRBV11-2; j_gene: TRBJ2-2; len: 12; d_gene: -; abundance: few; CDR3nt: TGTGCCAGCAACCTCTTGTGGGGGGAGCTGTTTTTT; CDR3aa: CASNLLWGELFF
v_gene: TRBV20-1; j_gene: TRBJ1-1; len: 11; d_gene: -; abundance: few; CDR3nt: TGCAGTGCTGGAACGTACATTGAAGCTTTCTTT; CDR3aa: CSAGTYIEAFF
v_gene: TRBV7-9; j_gene: TRBJ1-1; len: 16; d_gene: TRBD1; abundance: -; CDR3nt: TGTGCCAGCAGCTTTGGAGGGGGCGTTTCGAACACTGAAGCTTTCTTT; CDR3aa: CASSFGGGVSNTEAFF
v_gene: TRBV19; j_gene: TRBJ1-1; len: 13; d_gene: -; abundance: -; CDR3nt: TGTGCCAGTAGTCTTACTACGGAAACTGAAGCTTTCTTT; CDR3aa: CASSLTTETEAFF
v_gene: TRBV27; j_gene: TRBJ2-3; len: 14; d_gene: -; abundance: -; CDR3nt: TGTGCCAGCAGTTTACGGCGGGGAGAGATTACGCAGTATTTT; CDR3aa: CASSLRRGEITQYF
v_gene: TRBV18; j_gene: TRBJ2-7; len: 14; d_gene: -; abundance: -; CDR3nt: TGTGCCAGCTCAACCGGGACTGTGGCCTACGAGCAGTACTTC; CDR3aa: CASSTGTVAYEQYF
v_gene: TRBV11-2; j_gene: TRBJ1-2; len: 16; d_gene: -; abundance: few; CDR3nt: TGTGCCAGCAGCCCCAGGCGGGACATTGGAATCTATGGCTACACCTTC; CDR3aa: CASSPRRDIGIYGYTF
v_gene: TRBV7-2; j_gene: TRBJ2-1; len: 11; d_gene: -; abundance: -; CDR3nt: TGTGCCAGCAGCGGCTACAATGAGCAGTTCTTC; CDR3aa: CASSGYNEQFF
v_gene: TRBV6-6; j_gene: TRBJ1-1; len: 14; d_gene: -; abundance: -; CDR3nt: TGTGCCAGCACGGAGTGGGCAATGAACACTGAAGCTTTCTTT; CDR3aa: CASTEWAMNTEAFF
v_gene: TRBV29-1; j_gene: TRBJ2-6; len: 14; d_gene: -; abundance: few; CDR3nt: TGCAGCGTTGAAGACTTTTCTGGGGCCAACGTCCTGACTTTC; CDR3aa: CSVEDFSGANVLTF
v_gene: TRBV2; j_gene: TRBJ1-4; len: 12; d_gene: -; abundance: -; CDR3nt: TGTGCCACCCGAGGCCTTGGGGAAAAACTGTTTTTT; CDR3aa: CATRGLGEKLFF
v_gene: TRBV11-2; j_gene: TRBJ2-2; len: 19; d_gene: -; abundance: few; CDR3nt: TGTGCCAGCAAGAAAAATCTAAGGGGCCGGGACAAGAACACCGGGGAGCTGTTTTTT; CDR3aa: CASKKNLRGRDKNTGELFF
v_gene: TRBV5-4; j_gene: TRBJ1-2; len: 15; d_gene: TRBD1; abundance: few; CDR3nt: TGTGCCAGCAGTCCCGGGACAGGTCGACCCTATGGCTACACCTTC; CDR3aa: CASSPGTGRPYGYTF
v_gene: TRBV5-6; j_gene: TRBJ1-5; len: 16; d_gene: -; abundance: medium-sized; CDR3nt: TGTGCCAGCAGCTTTTATCAAGGCCAATACAATCAGCCCCAGCATTTT; CDR3aa: CASSFYQGQYNQPQHF
v_gene: TRBV28; j_gene: TRBJ1-2; len: 14; d_gene: -; abundance: medium-sized; CDR3nt: TGTGCCAGCGAGTTCCCGACAGTCACAGGAGGCTACACCTTC; CDR3aa: CASEFPTVTGGYTF
v_gene: TRBV7-9; j_gene: TRBJ1-1; len: 15; d_gene: -; abundance: few; CDR3nt: TGTGCCAGCAGCTTAGTTGTCAGGTCGGACACTGAAGCTTTCTTT; CDR3aa: CASSLVVRSDTEAFF
v_gene: TRBV15; j_gene: TRBJ2-1; len: 18; d_gene: TRBD2; abundance: -; CDR3nt: TGTGCCACCAGCAGAACTTGGGGGGGACTAGCTGCTTACAATGAGCAGTTCTTC; CDR3aa: CATSRTWGGLAAYNEQFF
v_gene: TRBV6-9; j_gene: TRBJ1-2; len: 11; d_gene: -; abundance: -; CDR3nt: TGTGCCAGCAGACGGGACCATGGCTACACCTTC; CDR3aa: CASRRDHGYTF
v_gene: TRBV6-1; j_gene: TRBJ1-2; len: 13; d_gene: TRBD1; abundance: few; CDR3nt: TGTGCCATCAGCCCAGACAGGGAGGATGGCTACACCTTC; CDR3aa: CAISPDREDGYTF
v_gene: TRBV27; j_gene: TRBJ2-2; len: 16; d_gene: TRBD2; abundance: -; CDR3nt: TGTGCCAGCAGTTTATTCCTAGCGGCGAACACCGGGGAGCTGTTTTTT; CDR3aa: CASSLFLAANTGELFF
v_gene: TRBV19; j_gene: TRBJ2-7; len: 14; d_gene: TRBD2; abundance: few; CDR3nt: TGTGCCAGTAGGATTAGCGGGAGCAGTGGAGAGCAGTACTTC; CDR3aa: CASRISGSSGEQYF
v_gene: TRBV21-1; j_gene: TRBJ1-2; len: 12; d_gene: -; abundance: few; CDR3nt: TGTGCCAGCAGCCCCCGACCCGGTGGCTACACCTTC; CDR3aa: CASSPRPGGYTF
v_gene: TRBV11-1; j_gene: TRBJ1-4; len: 15; d_gene: -; abundance: few; CDR3nt: TGTGCCAGCAGCTTGGGCTCCTCAACTAATGAAAAACTGTTTTTT; CDR3aa: CASSLGSSTNEKLFF
v_gene: TRBV6-5; j_gene: TRBJ2-1; len: 16; d_gene: -; abundance: -; CDR3nt: TGTGCCAGCAGTTACGGGGGTTGGGGCTCCTACAATGAGCAGTTCTTC; CDR3aa: CASSYGGWGSYNEQFF
v_gene: TRBV7-9; j_gene: TRBJ1-5; len: 16; d_gene: -; abundance: -; CDR3nt: TGTGCCAGCAGCTTAGGTTGGGGCTGGGGCAATCAGCCCCAGCATTTT; CDR3aa: CASSLGWGWGNQPQHF
v_gene: TRBV19; j_gene: TRBJ1-2; len: 13; d_gene: TRBD1; abundance: -; CDR3nt: TGTGCCAGCCGGGACAGTTCTAACTATGGCTACACCTTC; CDR3aa: CASRDSSNYGYTF
v_gene: TRBV7-9; j_gene: TRBJ2-7; len: 18; d_gene: TRBD2; abundance: few; CDR3nt: TGTGCCAGCAGCCCGACCCAACGGACTAGCGGGAGACCCTACGAGCAGTACTTC; CDR3aa: CASSPTQRTSGRPYEQYF
v_gene: TRBV7-2; j_gene: TRBJ1-2; len: 14; d_gene: -; abundance: few; CDR3nt: TGTGCCAGCAGCCCAAGCCCAGGTCGGGGTGGCTACACCTTC; CDR3aa: CASSPSPGRGGYTF
v_gene: TRBV5-6; j_gene: TRBJ2-5; len: 15; d_gene: TRBD1; abundance: -; CDR3nt: TGTGCCAGCAGCACGAGACAGGGGCTGCCGGAGACCCAGTACTTC; CDR3aa: CASSTRQGLPETQYF
v_gene: TRBV20-1; j_gene: TRBJ2-7; len: 11; d_gene: -; abundance: -; CDR3nt: TGCAGTGCTCGTGCAACCTACGAGCAGTACTTC; CDR3aa: CSARATYEQYF
v_gene: TRBV5-4; j_gene: TRBJ1-1; len: 13; d_gene: -; abundance: -; CDR3nt: TGTGCCAGCATCATACAGAGAAACACTGAAGCTTTCTTT; CDR3aa: CASIIQRNTEAFF